The TCR beta chain under discussion was sequenced for a study of T cell repertoires in cytomegalovirus infection. For the study at large: As its CMV epitopes, the study selected recently identified HLA-C-restricted and well-studied HLA-B-restricted targets. CMV infection together with matching HLA type was indicated by public TCR beta signatures. General observations from the study: Summed public TCR beta family frequency identified CMV carriers bearing the relevant HLA. Dominant in the ex vivo response were TCR beta clonotypes restricted by HLA-C and specific for CMV.

TCRdb passed the reads through MiXCR, listing each CDR3 protein once. The table has some 940,000 distinct CDR3 sequences, approximately 31% seen once; the top ten hold about an eighth. Trimming removed 6 bases at V and 6 bases at J, with 8 bases between. The CDR3 covers 11 residues. Germline V gives CDR1 ENHRY, CDR2 SYGVKD. This clonotype was seen more than once but under ten times. Its specificity is not known. This receptor was identified in a human donor in good health (CMV status not recorded). Some clones in this sample may be carry-over from other donors' samples. The chain joins TRBV10-3 to TRBJ1-2; D remains ambiguous. The source material was cultured CD8+ T cells from PBMCs, sampled from culture after CMV antigen stimulation. The CDR3 region has the DNA TGTGCCATCAGGGTCGAGAATGGCTACACCTTC. Amino acids: CAIRVENGYTF.